This T cell receptor beta chain emerged from a study of cytomegalovirus exposure and HLA in healthy donors. General study results and limits: With later analysis, a missense DCLRE1C variant became linked to TCR beta V- and J-gene trimming.

The trim removed 0 bases at V and 3 bases at J, leaving 15 bases unmatched. The CDR3 extends over 18 amino acids. CDR1 and CDR2 from the germline V gene are GTSNPN and SVGIG (reference sequence). PCR employed 60 Vbeta and 13 Jbeta primers. The assay was immunoSEQ multiplex PCR, and TCRdb's table has in-frame clones only and misses some. Of just over 150,000 clones in the sample, about three quarters were seen once. About this clone: Its target is not known.

This chain links TRBV30 with TRBJ2-7, with 9 bases lining up with TRBD1. Sequenced: PBMCs. This TCR came from a woman in her fifties or sixties in good health and CMV-seropositive. CDR3 nucleotide sequence: TGTGCCTGGAGTGTAGAGCCCCGGCTCGACAGGGGGTTCTACGAGCAGTACTTC. It translates to CAWSVEPRLDRGFYEQYF.